One sample yielded the 25 T cell receptor beta chains listed below, sequenced in a study of identical twins. From the 5' RACE reads, TCRdb called clonotypes with MiXCR, one entry per CDR3 protein. The repertoire includes around 370,000 distinct CDR3 sequences, 9% to 10% of them detected once, and under 9.5% sits in the top ten. Sequencing used naive T cells sorted from blood. The receptors were sampled from a woman in her forties or fifties in good health.

The sample holds many counts of this clonotype. The chain joins TRBV6-1 to TRBJ1-1; D is unresolved. The CDR3 runs to 11 residues. The germline gives CDR1 MNHNS, CDR2 SASEGT. Trimming stripped 3 bases from V and 5 bases from J, with 4 bases between. The CDR3 nucleotides read TGTGCCAGCAGTGAGTTTACTGAAGCTTTCTTT. This sequence encodes CASSEFTEAFF.

The chain joins TRBV10-2 to TRBJ2-5, with 7 nucleotides matching TRBD2. The CDR3 length is 13 residues. CDR1 and CDR2 from the germline V gene are WSHSY and SAAADI. J lost 6 bases, V lost 7 bases, and 8 bases had no gene match. The CDR3 DNA reads TGCGCCAGCAAGGATCCCGGGAGGAAGACCCAGTACTTC. It codes for CASKDPGRKTQYF.

In this sample, this clonotype turned up many times. CDR3 sequence: CASSSAPGPNQPQHF. CDR3 coding DNA: TGTGCCAGCAGTAGCGCCCCGGGGCCCAATCAGCCCCAGCATTTT. The chain employs TRBV7-6 and TRBJ1-5; possibly TRBD1 for D (5 bases). Germline lookup yields CDR1 SGHVS and CDR2 FNYEAQ. The V end was cut by 6 bases, the J end by 3 bases, with 15 bases between. This CDR3 contains 15 residues.

This chain links TRBV7-6 with TRBJ2-7; a possible D gene is TRBD1 (6 bases). Germline V CDR1 and CDR2: SGHVS, FNYEAQ. With 0 bases removed from V and 4 bases from J, the gap between germline ends came to 16 bases. The CDR3 is made up of 16 amino acids. The CDR3 loop reads CASSLALKAGEYEQYF. CDR3 in DNA: TGTGCCAGCAGCTTAGCGCTGAAAGCAGGGGAATACGAGCAGTACTTC.

The chain combines TRBV4-2 with TRBJ2-1; no definite D call. The V gene's germline CDR1 is LGHNA and CDR2 YNFKEQ. The CDR3 extends over 13 amino acids. V gave up 4 bases and J gave up 4 bases, with 8 bases separating them. CDR3 sequence reads: CASSRISYNEQFF. The CDR3 coding sequence is TGTGCCAGCAGCCGAATCTCGTACAATGAGCAGTTCTTC.

The chain combines TRBV12-3 or TRBV12-4 with TRBJ2-3; TRBD1 aligns across 7 bases. This CDR3 region has 16 residues. V lost 7 bases, J lost 2 bases, and 12 bases stayed unmatched. This CDR3 reads CASTTTGPIFTDTQYF. Here the CDR3 DNA reads TGTGCCAGCACCACGACAGGGCCGATATTCACAGATACGCAGTATTTT.

V is TRBV5-1 and J is TRBJ2-1, with 7 bases aligning to TRBD2. The CDR3 has 14 amino acids. CDR1 and CDR2 from the germline V gene are SGHRS and YFSETQ. With 7 bases clipped from V and 5 bases from J, the junction kept 9 bases outside the gene matches. The CDR3, as DNA: TGCGCCAGCGCGGGGGTAGCGGGTGACAATGAGCAGTTCTTC. Translating gives CASAGVAGDNEQFF. Looking up the rest from reference TRBV5-1 and TRBJ2-1 gives the full variable domain: KAGVTQTPRYLIKTRGQQVTLSCSPISGHRSVSWYQQTPGQGLQFLFEYFSETQRNKGNFPGRFSGRQFSNSRSEMNVSTLELGDSALYLCASAGVAGDNEQFFGPGTRLTVL.

This rearrangement joins TRBV7-8 to TRBJ2-7, with 12 bases fitting TRBD1. Germline V gives CDR1 SGHVS, CDR2 FQNEAQ. J lost 0 bases, V lost 3 bases, and 6 bases had no gene match. The CDR3 runs 17 residues. The CDR3: CASSFGTGGSSSYEQYF. The CDR3, as DNA: TGTGCCAGCAGCTTCGGGACAGGGGGCTCCAGCTCCTACGAGCAGTACTTC.

A note on this clonotype: It may be a read error: a sequence one base away is much more abundant. This chain links TRBV29-1 with TRBJ2-3; D is perhaps TRBD1 or TRBD2 (5 bases each). Germline V CDR1 and CDR2: SQVTM, ANQGSEA. The CDR3 length is 14 residues. V lost 3 bases, J lost 1 base, and 11 bases lay in between. This chain's CDR3 is CSVDWDPGTDTQYF. The CDR3 DNA is TGCAGCGTTGATTGGGACCCGGGCACAGATACGCAGTATTTT.

This clonotype was seen only a few times. The V gene is TRBV7-9, the J gene TRBJ2-4; D not resolved. Between the trimmed V and J ends, which lost 1 base and 0 bases, there was a span of 10 bases. The CDR3 length is 16 residues. CDR1 and CDR2 (germline): SEHNR, FQNEAQ (reference sequence). DNA for the CDR3: TGTGCCAGCAGCTTAGGCGTGCAGCTAGCCAAAAACATTCAGTACTTC. Protein product: CASSLGVQLAKNIQYF.

Only a few counts were recorded for this clonotype. The chain uses TRBV29-1 and TRBJ2-3, with 10 positions matching TRBD1. The J segment lost 6 bases and the V segment lost 8 bases, leaving 5 bases of the junction unmatched. Germline V gives CDR1 SQVTM, CDR2 ANQGSEA. CDR3 length equals 12 residues. The CDR3: CSIRTGGDTQYF. The DNA for the CDR3 is TGCAGCATTCGGACAGGGGGGGATACGCAGTATTTT.

This clonotype was seen a handful of times. The chain recombines TRBV6-5 with TRBJ2-2, with D uncertain. V was clipped by 2 bases and J by 2 bases, with 9 bases between them. Per germline, CDR1 MNHEY and CDR2 SVGAGI. CDR3 size: 15 residues. For the CDR3, the DNA is TGTGCCAGCAGTTACGCTACGGAAAACACCGGGGAGCTGTTTTTT. Amino acid sequence: CASSYATENTGELFF.

This clonotype has more than one count but fewer than ten. The chain is built from TRBV5-1 and TRBJ2-5, with 7 nucleotides matching TRBD2. The CDR3 is made up of 14 amino acids. The trim removed 3 bases at V and 5 bases at J, leaving 7 bases unmatched. CDR1 is SGHRS, CDR2 YFSETQ, per germline. CDR3: CASSSPKAGETQYF. For the CDR3, the DNA is TGCGCCAGCAGCTCCCCAAAAGCGGGGGAGACCCAGTACTTC.

To note about this clonotype: Being one base from a much bigger clone, this may be a read error. A read error is likely, as this CDR3 ends without the conserved phenylalanine or tryptophan. The rearrangement joins TRBV29-1 to TRBJ2-1; TRBD1 might be the D (6 bases). From germline, CDR1 is SQVTM and CDR2 ANQGSEA. This CDR3 comprises 13 residues. Trimming removed 3 bases at V and 5 bases at J, with 11 bases between. DNA for the CDR3: TGCAGCGTTGAGGGGACACTTAACAATGAGCAGTTCGTC. Translation gives CSVEGTLNNEQFV.

The V call is TRBV5-1, the J call TRBJ1-2, with 9 nucleotides matching TRBD1. CDR3 length: 15 residues. Unmatched junction bases numbered 9, after V lost 3 bases and J lost 6 bases. Germline V gene lookup returns CDR1 SGHRS and CDR2 YFSETQ. Here the CDR3 DNA reads TGCGCCAGCAGCTCGAAAGTTGGGACAGGGAATGGCTACACCTTC. Translated: CASSSKVGTGNGYTF.

This clonotype has ten or more counts. The chain links TRBV25-1 to TRBJ2-7, with a possible D match to TRBD2 (6 bases). The germline V gene encodes CDR1 MGHDK and CDR2 SYGVNS. This CDR3 has 14 amino acids. Trimming removed 2 bases at V and 6 bases at J, with 14 bases between. The chain's CDR3 is CASSERDWRFEQYF. CDR3 DNA sequence: TGTGCCAGCAGTGAAAGGGACTGGCGGTTCGAGCAGTACTTC.

This clonotype occurred many times. CDR3 protein: CASRPIGQGSREQYV. The CDR3, as DNA: TGTGCCAGCCGGCCAATCGGACAGGGGAGTCGGGAGCAGTACGTC. The chain employs TRBV21-1 and TRBJ2-7; TRBD1, the table's D call, lacks a check against the DNA. TRBV21-1 represents a pseudogene. The CDR3 consists of 15 residues.

This clonotype was recorded at least ten times. The chain combines TRBV29-1 with TRBJ1-2; possibly TRBD1 for D (5 bases). The CDR3 extends over 12 amino acids. Germline CDR1 SQVTM, CDR2 ANQGSEA. V shed 6 bases and J shed 6 bases, with 14 bases lying between them. The CDR3 loop is CSVGGGVNGYTF. CDR3 nucleotide sequence: TGCAGCGTGGGGGGGGGAGTTAATGGCTACACCTTC.

This chain connects TRBV13 to TRBJ2-1; TRBD2 might be the D (6 bases). This CDR3 has 12 residues. CDR1 PRHDT and CDR2 FYEKMQ come from the germline V gene (reference sequence). The V and J ends lost 5 bases and 9 bases respectively, with 11 bases between them. The CDR3 loop reads CASSPLGGEQFF. Written as DNA, the CDR3 is TGTGCCAGCAGCCCACTGGGGGGTGAGCAGTTCTTC. The variable domain in full, with the rest retrieved from reference TRBV13 and TRBJ2-1, is AAGVIQSPRHLIKEKRETATLKCYPIPRHDTVYWYQQGPGQDPQFLISFYEKMQSDKGSIPDRFSAQQFSDYHSELNMSSLELGDSALYFCASSPLGGEQFFGPGTRLTVL.

This clonotype was seen repeatedly, ten times or more. This chain links TRBV4-2 with TRBJ2-7; tentative D call: TRBD2 (5 bases). Trimming cost V 2 bases and J 2 bases, with 7 bases left between them. This CDR3 comprises 13 residues. The germline gives CDR1 LGHNA, CDR2 YNFKEQ. CDR3 protein: CASSQRTPYEQYV. The CDR3 coding sequence is TGTGCCAGCAGCCAAAGGACTCCCTACGAGCAGTACGTC.

This clonotype was seen only a few times. CDR3 coding DNA: TGCGCCAGCAGCCCCAGACTACAGGGAGAGGTGAACACTGAAGCTTTCTTT. Its protein is CASSPRLQGEVNTEAFF. The chain employs TRBV5-1 and TRBJ1-1; the D gene is possibly TRBD1 (6 bases). With 4 bases removed from V and 0 bases from J, the gap between germline ends came to 19 bases. Germline values: CDR1 SGHRS, CDR2 YFSETQ. The CDR3 spans 17 residues.

This clonotype was seen a few times. The rearrangement joins TRBV20-1 to TRBJ1-5; perhaps TRBD1 as D (6 bases). CDR1 and CDR2 (germline): DFQATT, SNEGSKA (reference sequence). The CDR3 consists of 16 residues. Trimming pared 1 base from V and 6 bases from J, leaving 19 bases between. CDR3 residues: CSARVLTGRGVQPQHF. The DNA of the CDR3 is TGCAGTGCTAGAGTTCTGACAGGTCGGGGAGTTCAGCCCCAGCATTTT.

The V and J genes are TRBV4-1 and TRBJ2-5; D remains ambiguous. The CDR3 length is 14 residues. The V gene lost 0 bases and the J gene lost 2 bases, with 7 bases spanning the gap. The germline V gene has CDR1 MGHRA and CDR2 YSYEKL. This chain's CDR3 is CASSQDRVQETQYF. In nucleotides, the CDR3 is TGCGCCAGCAGCCAAGATCGGGTACAAGAGACCCAGTACTTC.

This clonotype was seen more than once but under ten times. The J gene is TRBJ2-1, the V gene TRBV12-3 or TRBV12-4, with 11 bases that match TRBD2. V was pared by 3 bases and J by 7 bases, with 2 bases of the junction left unmatched. The length of the CDR3 is 14 residues. Here the CDR3 reads CASSFGLAGNEQFF. CDR3 nucleotides: TGTGCCAGCAGTTTCGGACTAGCGGGTAATGAGCAGTTCTTC.

The chain couples TRBV6-5 to TRBJ2-2; D possibly matches TRBD1 or TRBD2 (5 bases each). The germline V gene has CDR1 MNHEY and CDR2 SVGAGI. Trimming left V 8 bases short and J 5 bases short, with 12 bases between. The CDR3 covers 13 residues. The CDR3 reads CASRIGGTGELFF. CDR3 DNA: TGTGCCAGCCGGATTGGGGGAACCGGGGAGCTGTTTTTT.